What follows describes a single T cell receptor (beta chain). This entry comes from a study of blood T cell repertoires in COVID-19. Across the study: The United States, Italy and Spain were the sources of the acute and convalescent COVID-19 samples. From T cells, B-cell-depleted T cells, or PBMCs came the material, which was cDNA or gDNA.

The method was immunoSEQ multiplex PCR; TCRdb's version includes in-frame clones alone and lacks a portion of them. The sample has about 260,000 clones, roughly 80% seen once. Recruitment covered roughly 24 US areas and drew participants whose ages spanned about 18 to 100 years. Participants were placed into cohorts based on the clinical history they reported. Germline V CDR1 and CDR2: SGHTA, FQGNSA. CDR3 length equals 13 residues. The sequenced material came from PBMCs or T cells enriched from blood (not recorded which). This sequence was found in a man aged 30 to 45 with acute COVID-19. The chain links TRBV7-2 to TRBJ2-5; 7 positions match TRBD2. The chain's CDR3 is CAAGRELGETQYF. The CDR3 DNA sequence: TGTGCTGCGGGGCGGGAGTTGGGGGAGACCCAGTACTTC. The entire variable domain, with the rest obtained from reference TRBV7-2 and TRBJ2-5, is as follows: GAGVSQSPSNKVTEKGKDVELRCDPISGHTALYWYRQSLGQGLEFLIYFQGNSAPDKSGLPSDRFSAERTGGSVSTLTIQRTQQEDSAVYLCAAGRELGETQYFGPGTRLLVL.